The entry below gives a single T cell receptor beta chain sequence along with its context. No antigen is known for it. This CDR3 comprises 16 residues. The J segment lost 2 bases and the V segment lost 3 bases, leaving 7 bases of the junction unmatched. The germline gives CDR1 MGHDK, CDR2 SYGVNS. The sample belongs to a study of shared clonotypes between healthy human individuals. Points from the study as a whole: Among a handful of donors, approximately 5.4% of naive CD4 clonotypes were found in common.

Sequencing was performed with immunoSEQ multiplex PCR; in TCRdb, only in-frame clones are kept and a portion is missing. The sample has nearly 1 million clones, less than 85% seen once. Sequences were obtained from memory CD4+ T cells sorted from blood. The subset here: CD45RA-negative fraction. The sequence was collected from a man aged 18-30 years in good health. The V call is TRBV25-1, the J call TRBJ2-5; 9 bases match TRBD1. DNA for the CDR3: TGTGCCAGCAGTGACCGTCGGACAGGGGTACAAGAGACCCAGTACTTC. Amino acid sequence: CASSDRRTGVQETQYF.